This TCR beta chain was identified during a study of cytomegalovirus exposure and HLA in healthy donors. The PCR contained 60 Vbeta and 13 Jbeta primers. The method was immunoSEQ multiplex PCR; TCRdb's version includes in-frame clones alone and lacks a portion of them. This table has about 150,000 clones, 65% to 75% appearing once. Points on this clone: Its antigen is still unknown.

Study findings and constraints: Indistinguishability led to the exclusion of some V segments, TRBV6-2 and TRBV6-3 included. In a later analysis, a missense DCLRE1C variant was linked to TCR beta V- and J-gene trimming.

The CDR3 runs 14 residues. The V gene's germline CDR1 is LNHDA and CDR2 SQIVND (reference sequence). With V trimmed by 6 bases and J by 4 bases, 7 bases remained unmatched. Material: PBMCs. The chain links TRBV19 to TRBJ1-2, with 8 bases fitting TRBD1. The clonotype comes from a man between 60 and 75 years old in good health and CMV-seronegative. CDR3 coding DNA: TGTGCCAGTAGCCTGGACAGGGTCACCTATGGCTACACCTTC. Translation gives CASSLDRVTYGYTF. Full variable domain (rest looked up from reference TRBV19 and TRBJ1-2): DGGITQSPKYLFRKEGQNVTLSCEQNLNHDAMYWYRQDPGQGLRLIYYSQIVNDFQKGDIAEGYSVSREKKESFPLTVTSAQKNPTAFYLCASSLDRVTYGYTFGSGTRLTVV.